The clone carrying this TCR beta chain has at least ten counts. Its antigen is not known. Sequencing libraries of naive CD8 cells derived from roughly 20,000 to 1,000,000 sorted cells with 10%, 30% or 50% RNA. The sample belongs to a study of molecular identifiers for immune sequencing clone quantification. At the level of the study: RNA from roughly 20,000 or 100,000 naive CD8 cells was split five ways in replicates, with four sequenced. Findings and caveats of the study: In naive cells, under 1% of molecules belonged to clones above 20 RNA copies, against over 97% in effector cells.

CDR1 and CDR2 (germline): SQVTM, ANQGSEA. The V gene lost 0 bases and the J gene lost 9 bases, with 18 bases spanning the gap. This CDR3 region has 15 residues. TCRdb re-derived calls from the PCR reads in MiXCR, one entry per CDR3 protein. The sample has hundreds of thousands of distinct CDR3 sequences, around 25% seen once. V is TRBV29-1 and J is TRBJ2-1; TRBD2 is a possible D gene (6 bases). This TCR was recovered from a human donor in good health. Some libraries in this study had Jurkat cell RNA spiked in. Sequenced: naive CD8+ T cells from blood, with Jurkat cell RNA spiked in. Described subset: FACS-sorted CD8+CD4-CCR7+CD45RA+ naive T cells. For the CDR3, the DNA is TGCAGCGTTGAAGATGAGCGGGCCTGGCGGGGTGAGCAGTTCTTC. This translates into CSVEDERAWRGEQFF.